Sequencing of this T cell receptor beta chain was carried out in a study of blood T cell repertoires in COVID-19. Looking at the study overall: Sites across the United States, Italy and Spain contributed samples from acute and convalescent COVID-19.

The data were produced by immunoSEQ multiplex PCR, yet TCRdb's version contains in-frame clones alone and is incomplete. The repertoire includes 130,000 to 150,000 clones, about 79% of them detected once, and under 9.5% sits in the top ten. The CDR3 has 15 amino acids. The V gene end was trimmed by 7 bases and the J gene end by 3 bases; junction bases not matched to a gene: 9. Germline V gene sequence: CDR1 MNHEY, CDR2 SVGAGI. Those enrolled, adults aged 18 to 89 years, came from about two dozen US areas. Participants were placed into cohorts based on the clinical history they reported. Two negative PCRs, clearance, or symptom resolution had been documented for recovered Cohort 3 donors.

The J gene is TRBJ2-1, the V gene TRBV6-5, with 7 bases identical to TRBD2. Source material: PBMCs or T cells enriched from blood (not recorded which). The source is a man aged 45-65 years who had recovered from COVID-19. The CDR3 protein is CASTSWGGYYNEQFF. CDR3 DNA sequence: TGTGCCAGCACGTCCTGGGGGGGGTACTACAATGAGCAGTTCTTC.